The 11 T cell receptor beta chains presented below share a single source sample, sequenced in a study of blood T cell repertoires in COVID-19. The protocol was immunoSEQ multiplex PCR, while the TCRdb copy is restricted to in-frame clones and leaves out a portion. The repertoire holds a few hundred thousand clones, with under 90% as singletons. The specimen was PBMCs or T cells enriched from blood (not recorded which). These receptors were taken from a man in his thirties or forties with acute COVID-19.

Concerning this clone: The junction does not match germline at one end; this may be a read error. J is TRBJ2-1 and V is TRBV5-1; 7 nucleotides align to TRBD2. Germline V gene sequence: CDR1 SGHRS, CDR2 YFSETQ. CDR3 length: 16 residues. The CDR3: CASSLAQTGGYNEQFF. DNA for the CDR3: TGTGCCAGCAGCTTGGCCCAAACGGGAGGTTACAATGAGCAGTTCTTC. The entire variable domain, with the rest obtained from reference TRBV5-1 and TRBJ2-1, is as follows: KAGVTQTPRYLIKTRGQQVTLSCSPISGHRSVSWYQQTPGQGLQFLFEYFSETQRNKGNFPGRFSGRQFSNSRSEMNVSTLELGDSALYLCASSLAQTGGYNEQFFGPGTRLTVL.

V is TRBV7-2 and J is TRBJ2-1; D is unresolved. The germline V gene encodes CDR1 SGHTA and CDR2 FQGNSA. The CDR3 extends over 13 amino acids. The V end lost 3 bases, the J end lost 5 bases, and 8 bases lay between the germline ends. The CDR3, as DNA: TGTGCCAGCAGCTTTCTAGAACACAATGAGCAGTTCTTC. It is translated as CASSFLEHNEQFF.

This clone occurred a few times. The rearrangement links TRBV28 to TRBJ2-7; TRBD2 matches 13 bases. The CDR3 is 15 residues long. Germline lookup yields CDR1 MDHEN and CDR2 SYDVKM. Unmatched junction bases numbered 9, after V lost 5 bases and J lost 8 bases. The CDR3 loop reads CASSPGTSGELKQYV. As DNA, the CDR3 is TGTGCCAGCAGTCCCGGGACTAGCGGGGAGCTTAAGCAGTACGTC.

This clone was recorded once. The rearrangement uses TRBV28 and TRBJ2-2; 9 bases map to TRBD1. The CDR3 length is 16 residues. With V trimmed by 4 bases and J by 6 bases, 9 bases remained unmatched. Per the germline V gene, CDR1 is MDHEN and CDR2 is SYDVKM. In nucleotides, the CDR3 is TGTGCCAGCAGTTCCGGGGACAGGGTCGTAGCCGGGGAGCTGTTTTTT. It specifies CASSSGDRVVAGELFF.

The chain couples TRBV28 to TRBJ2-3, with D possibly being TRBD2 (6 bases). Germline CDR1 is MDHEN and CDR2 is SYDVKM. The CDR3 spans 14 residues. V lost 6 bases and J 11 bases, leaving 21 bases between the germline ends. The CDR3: CASSGPRGTREQYF. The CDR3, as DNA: TGTGCCAGCAGCGGCCCCCGGGGGACGCGGGAGCAGTATTTT.

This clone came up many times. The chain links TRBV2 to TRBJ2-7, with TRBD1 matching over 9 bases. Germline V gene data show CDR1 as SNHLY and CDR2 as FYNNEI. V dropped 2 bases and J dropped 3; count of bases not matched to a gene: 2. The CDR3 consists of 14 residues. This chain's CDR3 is CASSEQGQGYEQYV. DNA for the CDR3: TGTGCCAGCAGTGAACAGGGACAGGGCTACGAGCAGTACGTC.

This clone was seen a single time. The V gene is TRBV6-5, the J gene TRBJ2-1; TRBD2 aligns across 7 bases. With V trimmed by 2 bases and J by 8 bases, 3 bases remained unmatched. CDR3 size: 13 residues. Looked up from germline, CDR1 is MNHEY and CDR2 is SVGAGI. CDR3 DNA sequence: TGTGCCAGCAGTTACCTTAGCGGGTATGAGCAGTTCTTC. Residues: CASSYLSGYEQFF.

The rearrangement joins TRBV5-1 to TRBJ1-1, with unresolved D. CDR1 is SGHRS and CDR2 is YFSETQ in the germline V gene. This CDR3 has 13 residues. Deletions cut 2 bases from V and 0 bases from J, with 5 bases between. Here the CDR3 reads CASSFSLNTEAFF. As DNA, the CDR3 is TGCGCCAGCAGCTTCAGTCTGAACACTGAAGCTTTCTTT.

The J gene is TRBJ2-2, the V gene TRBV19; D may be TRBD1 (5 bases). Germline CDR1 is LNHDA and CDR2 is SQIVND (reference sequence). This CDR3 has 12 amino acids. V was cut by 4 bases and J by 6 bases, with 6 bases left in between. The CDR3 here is CASSTGPGELFF. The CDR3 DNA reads TGTGCCAGTAGTACAGGGCCCGGGGAGCTGTTTTTT.

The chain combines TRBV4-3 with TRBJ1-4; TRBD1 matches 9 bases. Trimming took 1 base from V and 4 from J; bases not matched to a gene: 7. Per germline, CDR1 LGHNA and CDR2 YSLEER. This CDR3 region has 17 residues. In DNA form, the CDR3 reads TGCGCCAGCAGCCAAGGGAGTGGGACAGGGCGTAATGAAAAACTGTTTTTT. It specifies CASSQGSGTGRNEKLFF.

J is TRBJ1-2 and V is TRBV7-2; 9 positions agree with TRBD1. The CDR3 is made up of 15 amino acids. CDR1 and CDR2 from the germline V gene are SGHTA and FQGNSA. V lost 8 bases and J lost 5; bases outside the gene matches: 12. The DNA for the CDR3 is TGTGCCAGCCAGACAGGGGGACCAGTTCGTTATGGCTACACCTTC. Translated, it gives CASQTGGPVRYGYTF.